One and the same sample provided the 5 T cell receptor beta chains below, sequenced in a study of OX40 agonist ivuxolimab in advanced cancers. Sequencing used immunoSEQ multiplex PCR; TCRdb keeps in-frame clones, though not all of them. The data contain approximately 33,000 clones, roughly 90% of them singletons. Source: CD4+ or CD8+ T cells sorted from blood, taken in a trial of the OX40 agonist ivuxolimab. Receptors were obtained from an adult with an advanced solid tumor such as melanoma, head and neck, liver or kidney cancer.

The chain links TRBV7-6 to TRBJ1-4; TRBD1 might be the D (5 bases). The germline V and J ends were trimmed by 5 bases and 11 bases, with 18 bases remaining between them. CDR1 is SGHVS, CDR2 FNYEAQ, per germline. CDR3 length equals 14 residues. As DNA, the CDR3 is TGTGCCAGCAGCACGCGACCGGGGGACGAGAAACTGTTTTTT. Its translation: CASSTRPGDEKLFF.

This sequence joins TRBV27 and TRBJ1-4; 9 bases align to TRBD1. V lost 8 bases to trimming and J lost 8 bases; unmatched junction nucleotides: 15. Germline values: CDR1 MNHEY, CDR2 SMNVEV (reference sequence). The CDR3 runs 16 residues. CDR3 protein: CASGRDRAVSREKLFF. In nucleotides, the CDR3 is TGTGCCAGCGGCCGGGACAGGGCGGTTAGTAGGGAAAAACTGTTTTTT.

The CDR3 sequence is CASSPRGRGELFF. CDR3 coding DNA: TGTGCCAGCAGCCCTAGGGGGCGCGGGGAGCTGTTTTTT. The chain recombines TRBV14 with TRBJ2-2, with TRBD1 matching 7 bases. The J segment lost 7 bases and the V segment lost 4 bases, leaving 3 bases of the junction unmatched. CDR3 length equals 13 residues. The germline gives CDR1 SGHDN, CDR2 FVKESK.

This clone was observed once. The V gene is TRBV19, the J gene TRBJ2-1; 7 positions match TRBD2. The CDR3 has 15 amino acids. The germline CDR1 and CDR2 sequences are LNHDA and SQIVND (reference sequence). Trimming removed 6 bases from V and 0 bases from J; junction bases left unmatched: 5. The DNA of the CDR3 is TGTGCCAGTAGGCGAGCGGGGAGCTCCTACAATGAGCAGTTCTTC. Its translation is CASRRAGSSYNEQFF.

The chain carries TRBV19 and TRBJ2-1; tentatively, D is TRBD2 (7 bases). The CDR3 extends over 14 amino acids. Germline V gene sequence: CDR1 LNHDA, CDR2 SQIVND (reference sequence). V was cut by 9 bases and J by 9 bases, with 21 bases left in between. The chain's CDR3 is CASTSGRGGSEQFF. In DNA, the CDR3 is TGTGCCAGCACGAGTGGCAGGGGAGGGAGTGAGCAGTTCTTC.